These 3 T cell receptor beta chains share one sample of origin, sequenced in a study of control samples from healthy donors and cancer patients. TCRdb's copy holds only in-frame clones and misses some; the assay was immunoSEQ multiplex PCR. The sample contains 40,000 to 50,000 clones, roughly 83% of which appear only once. The sequenced material came from blood. These receptors were taken from a man aged 55 to 70 in good health.

The gene calls are TRBV24-1 and TRBJ1-2; D gene unclear. The CDR3 totals 14 residues. V dropped 2 bases and J dropped 8 bases, with 14 bases sitting between them. Germline values: CDR1 KGHDR, CDR2 SFDVKD. For the CDR3, the DNA is TGTGCCACCAGTGATTCCGGTGGGGATAGGGGCTACACCTTC. Amino acid sequence: CATSDSGGDRGYTF.

Notes on this clone: In the same sample, other DNA sequences code for this CDR3. The chain recombines TRBV5-1 with TRBJ1-1, with D possibly matching TRBD1 (5 bases). Trimming took 3 bases from V and 3 from J, leaving 21 bases between them. Germline CDR1 SGHRS, CDR2 YFSETQ. The CDR3 covers 17 residues. CDR3 DNA sequence: TGCGCCAGCAGCTCTTTGGGGGAGGGTGGGGCGGACACTGAAGCTTTCTTT. Translating it yields CASSSLGEGGADTEAFF.

The gene calls are TRBV3-1 (or the pseudogene TRBV3-2) and TRBJ2-7; D gene uncertain. Per germline, CDR1 LGHDT and CDR2 YNNKEL (reference sequence). CDR3 length: 11 residues. The V end lost 5 bases, the J end lost 6 bases, and 8 bases lay between the germline ends. CDR3 sequence (DNA): TGTGCCAGCAGCACCCATGGCGAGCAGTACTTC. It is translated as CASSTHGEQYF.